The source of this T cell receptor (beta chain) is a study of blood T cell repertoires in COVID-19. Background on the study: Sources were T cells, B-cell-depleted T cells, or PBMCs; the material itself was cDNA or gDNA.

Method: immunoSEQ multiplex PCR; TCRdb's copy keeps in-frame clones and lacks some. The table has around 250,000 clones, about 83% seen once; the top ten hold approximately 6%. V was pared by 5 bases and J by 6 bases, with 17 bases between. Germline V lookup: CDR1 SNHLY, CDR2 FYNNEI. The CDR3 length is 15 residues. In Seattle, patients joined the study during active infection and were tracked longitudinally. Sequencing input: peripheral blood. The sequence was obtained from a woman of 80 years or more with COVID-19, enrolled during active disease. The chain links TRBV2 to TRBJ2-1; D is unclear. The CDR3 sequence is CASSTISPTANEQFF. DNA for the CDR3: TGTGCCAGCAGTACAATATCCCCAACAGCCAATGAGCAGTTCTTC.